The clone carrying this T cell receptor (beta chain) has only one observation. 60 Vbeta and 13 Jbeta primers were used in PCR. Data came from immunoSEQ multiplex PCR; TCRdb stores just in-frame clones and leaves some out. The sample comprises about 160,000 clones, about 80% of which are singletons, and 1.3% rests with the top ten. This specimen belongs to a study of cytomegalovirus exposure and HLA in healthy donors. V lost 3 bases, J lost 2 bases, and 0 bases stayed unmatched. Germline V gene lookup returns CDR1 SGHDN and CDR2 FVKESK. The CDR3 runs 14 residues. This sequence was found in a woman aged 45 to 65 in good health and CMV-seronegative. The V call is TRBV14, the J call TRBJ1-2; 10 nucleotides match TRBD1. The sample consisted of PBMCs. The CDR3 region is CASSQGQGNYGYTF. CDR3 coding DNA: TGTGCCAGCAGCCAGGGACAGGGGAACTATGGCTACACCTTC.